The 11 T cell receptor beta chains below were found in one sample sequenced in a study of metastatic and nonmetastatic thyroid tumors. No patient received treatment before thyroid surgery. TCRdb re-called the PCR reads via MiXCR. Of some 20,000 clones in the sample, around 33% were seen once. Material: tumor tissue. The source is a female donor with papillary thyroid cancer or a benign thyroid nodule (not recorded which). Some clones in this sample may be carry-over from other donors' samples.

Only a few counts were recorded for this clone. The V call is TRBV6-6, the J call TRBJ1-6, with no clear D. Germline V gene lookup returns CDR1 MNHNY and CDR2 SVGAGI (reference sequence). The CDR3 sequence is 16 residues long. The V end lost 2 bases, the J end lost 0 bases, and 8 bases lay between the germline ends. CDR3 nucleotides: TGTGCCAGCAGTTACACCAGCAGCTCCTATAATTCACCCCTCCACTTT. Its protein product is CASSYTSSSYNSPLHF.

To note about this clone: Germline is not matched at one junction end, which may reflect a read error. The CDR3 DNA is TGTGCCAGCAGTGACCCGATTACAGTTTACGGGCAGTACTTC. This codes for CASSDPITVYGQYF. The gene calls are TRBV6-1 and TRBJ2-7; unclear D gene. Germline V gene lookup returns CDR1 MNHNS and CDR2 SASEGT. The CDR3 extends over 14 amino acids.

The genes are TRBV7-8 and TRBJ2-7; 8 positions agree with TRBD2. The CDR3 is made up of 14 amino acids. Losses at the gene ends were 2 bases for V and 0 bases for J; bases not matched to a gene: 0. From germline, CDR1 is SGHVS and CDR2 FQNEAQ. As DNA, the CDR3 is TGTGCCAGCAGCTTACTAGCGGGCTCCTACGAGCAGTACTTC. It translates to CASSLLAGSYEQYF.

In its sample, this clone was seen a few times. Here the CDR3 DNA reads TGTGCCAGCAGTTCCATAACCACAGGGGGAGAGCAGTACTTC. Protein: CASSSITTGGEQYF. The V call is TRBV27, the J call TRBJ2-7; 8 nucleotides align to TRBD1. The germline gives CDR1 MNHEY, CDR2 SMNVEV (reference sequence). This CDR3 has 14 amino acids. V shed 4 bases and J 7 bases; nucleotides not matched to a gene: 9.

The chain links TRBV6-1 to TRBJ1-1, with D perhaps matching TRBD1 (6 bases). CDR3 length: 14 residues. Trimming cost V 3 bases and J 5 bases, with 13 bases left between them. Germline V lookup: CDR1 MNHNS, CDR2 SASEGT. CDR3 protein: CASSDFTGRTEAFF. The CDR3 DNA sequence: TGTGCCAGCAGTGATTTTACAGGGAGGACTGAAGCTTTCTTT.

This clone was observed a handful of times. The genes are TRBV6-1 and TRBJ1-5; D remains unclear. The V end was cut by 1 base, the J end by 2 bases, with 6 bases between. This CDR3 region has 14 residues. Germline V gene sequence: CDR1 MNHNS, CDR2 SASEGT. The CDR3 loop reads CASSEGQGNQPQHF. The CDR3 nucleotides read TGTGCCAGCAGTGAAGGGCAGGGCAATCAGCCCCAGCATTTT.

With respect to this clone: At one end the junction does not follow the germline gene, possibly because of a read error. V is TRBV10-2 and J is TRBJ2-1; TRBD1 or TRBD2 may be the D gene (5 bases each). This CDR3 spans 16 amino acids. Germline lookup yields CDR1 WSHSY and CDR2 SAAADI. The CDR3 DNA is TGCGCCAGCAGTGGGGCACTAGGAAGGGGCGACAATGAGCAGCTCTTC. Residues: CASSGALGRGDNEQLF.

In its sample, this clone was seen a few times. The V and J genes are TRBV11-3 and TRBJ1-2; D gene uncertain. V gave up 4 bases and J gave up 2 bases, with 11 bases separating them. The CDR3 is 14 residues long. Germline lookup yields CDR1 SGHNT and CDR2 YENEEA. The CDR3 is CASSSPGGNYGYTF. CDR3 nucleotide sequence: TGTGCCAGCAGCTCCCCAGGCGGCAACTATGGCTACACCTTC. The variable domain in full, completed from reference TRBV11-3 and TRBJ1-2, reads EAGVVQSPRYKIIEKKQPVAFWCNPISGHNTLYWYLQNLGQGPELLIRYENEEAVDDSQLPKDRFSAERLKGVDSTLKIQPAELGDSAVYLCASSSPGGNYGYTFGSGTRLTVV.

In its sample, this clone was seen a few times. V and J are TRBV2 and TRBJ1-2; D uncertain. Germline assignment: CDR1 SNHLY and CDR2 FYNNEI. The CDR3 has 12 residues. The V end was cut by 8 bases, the J end by 12 bases, with 19 bases between. DNA of the CDR3: TGTGCCAGCTTTGAGTCAGTGTGGACTGACACCTTC. Encoded protein: CASFESVWTDTF.

This clone is labeled as medium-sized. The chain carries TRBV6-6 and TRBJ2-7; possibly TRBD2 for D (7 bases). V gave up 3 bases and J gave up 7 bases, with 22 bases separating them. The CDR3 has 16 residues. Germline CDR1 and CDR2: MNHNY and SVGAGI (reference sequence). Here the CDR3 reads CASSYSRGAGVREQYF. Written as DNA, the CDR3 is TGTGCCAGCAGTTATTCTCGGGGGGCAGGGGTTAGGGAGCAGTACTTC.

The chain is built from TRBV5-4 and TRBJ2-2; unclear D gene. Trimming took 1 base from V and 0 from J, leaving 10 bases between them. Germline V gene data show CDR1 as SGHNT and CDR2 as YYREEE (reference sequence). CDR3 length: 16 residues. In nucleotides, the CDR3 is TGTGCCAGCAGCTTGCGTGGTGGAGCGAACACCGGGGAGCTGTTTTTT. Translation gives CASSLRGGANTGELFF.